The 17 T cell receptor beta chains below were found in one sample sequenced in a study of graft-versus-host responses after intestinal transplantation. Measured with immunoSEQ multiplex PCR; TCRdb has only the in-frame clones, and not every one. Of more than 60,000 clones in the sample, around 91% were seen once. These TCRs are of unknown antigen specificity. The material was unstimulated CD8+ T cells sorted from spleen or lymph node cells, obtained before intestinal transplant. Receptors were obtained from a human donor who received an intestinal transplant.

The V and J genes are TRBV7-3 and TRBJ2-3; no clear D gene. This CDR3 has 14 residues. Germline assignment: CDR1 SGHTA and CDR2 FQGTGA. Trimming took off 0 bases at V and 0 bases at J, with 4 bases between the two ends. The CDR3 sequence is CASSLTGSTDTQYF. CDR3 DNA: TGTGCCAGCAGCTTAACCGGGAGCACAGATACGCAGTATTTT. Full variable domain (remainder filled in from reference TRBV7-3 and TRBJ2-3): GAGVSQTPSNKVTEKGKYVELRCDPISGHTALYWYRQSLGQGPEFLIYFQGTGAADDSGLPNDRFFAVRPEGSVSTLKIQRTERGDSAVYLCASSLTGSTDTQYFGPGTRLTVL.

The gene calls are TRBV7-6 and TRBJ2-1, with 9 bases matching TRBD2. This CDR3 comprises 15 residues. V dropped 7 bases and J dropped 6; count of bases not matched to a gene: 10. Germline V gene sequence: CDR1 SGHVS, CDR2 FNYEAQ. This CDR3 is CASTPSGGRGNEQFF. CDR3 DNA: TGTGCCAGCACCCCAAGCGGGGGGCGGGGCAATGAGCAGTTCTTC.

The chain has TRBV19 and TRBJ1-2; no clear D. This CDR3 spans 12 amino acids. Trimming took 5 bases from V and 4 from J, leaving 8 bases between them. Germline V gene lookup returns CDR1 LNHDA and CDR2 SQIVND (reference sequence). The CDR3 bases are TGTGCCAGTAGTCCAGGATTCTATGGCTACACCTTC. Encoded protein: CASSPGFYGYTF.

V is TRBV5-6 and J is TRBJ1-2, with D uncertain. V lost 7 bases and J 4 bases, leaving 8 bases between the germline ends. Germline loops: CDR1 SGHDT, CDR2 YYEEEE. The CDR3 length is 11 residues. In DNA form, the CDR3 reads TGTGCCAGCGGAGGAAGCTATGGCTACACCTTC. This sequence encodes CASGGSYGYTF.

This chain links TRBV30 with TRBJ2-5; 11 bases map to TRBD2. Germline V gene lookup returns CDR1 GTSNPN and CDR2 SVGIG (reference sequence). This CDR3 is 17 amino acids long. V shed 2 bases and J 5 bases; nucleotides not matched to a gene: 13. The CDR3: CAWSPSLSGGVFETQYF. The CDR3 DNA reads TGTGCCTGGAGTCCCTCCCTTAGCGGGGGGGTATTTGAGACCCAGTACTTC.

CDR3 residues: CASSPGSLYLGKLFF. As DNA, the CDR3 is TGTGCCAGCAGCCCGGGATCGTTGTACCTGGGAAAACTGTTTTTT. The V call is TRBV7-9, the J call TRBJ1-4; D unresolved. The CDR3 contains 15 residues. CDR1 is SEHNR, CDR2 FQNEAQ, per germline (reference sequence). The ends were cut back, 5 bases at V and 10 bases at J, with 20 bases in the middle.

The chain uses TRBV9 and TRBJ2-7; D is possibly TRBD2 (6 bases). Per germline, CDR1 SGDLS and CDR2 YYNGEE. Trimming left V 8 bases short and J 4 bases short, with 19 bases between. CDR3 length equals 14 residues. The CDR3 bases are TGTGCCAGTGGGGGACGCCCGGGGGATTACGAGCAGTACTTC. Amino acid sequence: CASGGRPGDYEQYF.

This clone was picked up one time. The rearrangement joins TRBV20-1 to TRBJ1-2; D unclear. The ends were cut back, 6 bases at V and 7 bases at J, with 6 bases in the middle. Per the germline V gene, CDR1 is DFQATT and CDR2 is SNEGSKA (reference sequence). The CDR3 is 9 residues long. In DNA, the CDR3 is TGCAGTGCCCGGGGTGGCTACACCTTC. Translating gives CSARGGYTF.

The chain employs TRBV5-1 and TRBJ2-7; D might be TRBD2 (6 bases). The CDR3 runs to 18 residues. Between the trimmed V and J ends, which lost 0 bases and 5 bases, there was a span of 24 bases. CDR1 and CDR2 from the germline V gene are SGHRS and YFSETQ. The CDR3 DNA reads TGCGCCAGCAGCTTGGCCCAAAACGTTGGGGGGATGGTTGACGAGCAGTACTTC. Protein sequence: CASSLAQNVGGMVDEQYF.

This chain connects TRBV19 to TRBJ2-7; D may be TRBD1 (6 bases). Trimming stripped 5 bases from V and 3 bases from J, with 11 bases between. Per germline, CDR1 LNHDA and CDR2 SQIVND (reference sequence). The CDR3 totals 13 residues. DNA of the CDR3: TGTGCCAGTAGTTCAACAGGGCACTACGAGCAGTACTTC. Translated, it gives CASSSTGHYEQYF. Full variable domain (rest looked up from reference TRBV19 and TRBJ2-7): DGGITQSPKYLFRKEGQNVTLSCEQNLNHDAMYWYRQDPGQGLRLIYYSQIVNDFQKGDIAEGYSVSREKKESFPLTVTSAQKNPTAFYLCASSSTGHYEQYFGPGTRLTVT.

The chain uses TRBV2 and TRBJ1-1; 7 bases map to TRBD1. Germline V lookup: CDR1 SNHLY, CDR2 FYNNEI. The V and J ends lost 3 bases and 7 bases, in that order; junction bases with no gene match: 5. CDR3 length: 13 amino acids. CDR3 amino acids: CASSDHRGDEAFF. The CDR3 DNA follows: TGTGCCAGCAGTGACCACAGGGGCGATGAAGCTTTCTTT.

The count of this clone is one. The CDR3 is CASSPPSGGAGGEQFF. CDR3 nucleotides: TGTGCCAGCAGCCCACCTAGCGGGGGGGCGGGGGGTGAGCAGTTCTTC. The chain employs TRBV9 and TRBJ2-1; 12 bases fit TRBD2. Trimming cost V 4 bases and J 9 bases; bases outside gene matches: 11. The CDR3 length is 16 residues. The germline V gene has CDR1 SGDLS and CDR2 YYNGEE.

There are a few counts of this clone. The V gene is TRBV11-2, the J gene TRBJ1-2, with 7 bases lining up with TRBD1. Trimming cost V 11 bases and J 4 bases; bases outside gene matches: 10. The CDR3 extends over 13 amino acids. Germline V gene data show CDR1 as SGHAT and CDR2 as FQNNGV. CDR3 amino acids: CAEAFGTVYGYTF. In nucleotides, the CDR3 is TGTGCCGAGGCCTTCGGGACAGTCTATGGCTACACCTTC.

The V gene is TRBV27, the J gene TRBJ1-6; 9 bases align to TRBD1. V shed 7 bases and J 14 bases; nucleotides not matched to a gene: 6. Germline loops: CDR1 MNHEY, CDR2 SMNVEV (reference sequence). The CDR3 has 12 amino acids. The CDR3 DNA reads as TGTGCCAGCAAAACAGGGGGCATGGCCCTCCACTTT. Translation gives CASKTGGMALHF.

The V call is TRBV7-2, the J call TRBJ1-6; D ambiguous. Germline V gene data show CDR1 as SGHTA and CDR2 as FQGNSA. There are 16 residues in the CDR3. The V end was cut by 4 bases, the J end by 6 bases, with 16 bases between. The CDR3 DNA follows: TGTGCCAGCAGCTCGCTAGCGACGGACTTTAATTCACCCCTCCACTTT. Its protein is CASSSLATDFNSPLHF.

The chain has TRBV2 and TRBJ1-2; tentatively, D is TRBD1 (6 bases). Germline values: CDR1 SNHLY, CDR2 FYNNEI. The CDR3 is made up of 15 amino acids. V lost 6 bases and J lost 1, with 15 bases in between. The CDR3 loop is CASSPAGAGNYGYTF. As DNA, the CDR3 is TGTGCCAGCAGCCCCGCGGGGGCGGGTAACTATGGCTACACCTTC.

The chain combines TRBV19 with TRBJ1-1; 12 bases line up with TRBD1. V lost 7 bases, J lost 4 bases, and 16 bases stayed unmatched. Germline V gives CDR1 LNHDA, CDR2 SQIVND (reference sequence). CDR3 length equals 18 residues. The CDR3 here is CASTQGRTGQGAVTEAFF. Written as DNA, the CDR3 is TGTGCCAGTACCCAAGGCCGCACGGGACAGGGGGCGGTCACTGAAGCTTTCTTT.